This T cell receptor beta chain was sequenced in a study of vaccination and CD4 T cells after COVID-19. An Oncomine TCR Beta short-read assay was used to sequence the DNA from cultured CD4+ T cells. TCRdb re-called the PCR reads with MiXCR, one entry per CDR3 protein. The table records 15,000 or so distinct CDR3 sequences, approximately 63% of them present only once. Points on this clonotype: The antigen remains undetermined.

Regarding treatment: 10-day PBMC culture with coronavirus spike peptide pools or control peptides (ViraFEST assay). The receptor's source is a human donor who had recovered from COVID-19. The sequenced material came from CD4+ T cells from blood, cultured in vitro.

CDR3 amino acids: CASRASWRYQPQHF. The CDR3 bases are TGTGCCAGCAGGGCGAGTTGGCGCTATCAGCCCCAGCATTTT. The chain recombines TRBV6-1 with TRBJ1-5; D remains unclear. Germline CDR1 MNHNS, CDR2 SASEGT. The CDR3 has 14 amino acids. V lost 6 bases to trimming and J lost 5 bases, with 14 bases between them.